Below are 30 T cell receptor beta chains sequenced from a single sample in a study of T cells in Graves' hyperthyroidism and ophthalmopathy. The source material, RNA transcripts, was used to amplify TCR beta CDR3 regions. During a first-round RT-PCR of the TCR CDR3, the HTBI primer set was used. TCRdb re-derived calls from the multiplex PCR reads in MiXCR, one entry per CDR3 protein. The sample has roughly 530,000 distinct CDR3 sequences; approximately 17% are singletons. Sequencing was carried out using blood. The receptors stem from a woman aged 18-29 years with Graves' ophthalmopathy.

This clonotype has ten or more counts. The CDR3 spells CASSQGSGRWTEAFF. CDR3 DNA sequence: TGTGCCAGCAGCCAAGGCTCGGGGCGATGGACTGAAGCTTTCTTT. The V and J genes are TRBV3-1 and TRBJ1-1; D is possibly TRBD1 (5 bases). This CDR3 contains 15 residues. Trimming took off 1 base at V and 5 bases at J, with 14 bases between the two ends. Germline V gene data show CDR1 as LGHDT and CDR2 as YNNKEL (reference sequence). The full variable domain, in which reference TRBV3-1 and TRBJ1-1 provide the parts outside the CDR3, is DTAVSQTPKYLVTQMGNDKSIKCEQNLGHDTMYWYKQDSKKFLKIMFSYNNKELIINETVPNRFSPKSPDKAHLNLHINSLELGDSAVYFCASSQGSGRWTEAFFGQGTRLTVV.

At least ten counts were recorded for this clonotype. This chain's CDR3 is CASRACGKTQYF. As DNA, the CDR3 is TGTGCCAGCAGGGCCTGCGGGAAGACCCAGTACTTC. The rearrangement joins TRBV13 to TRBJ2-5; possible D gene TRBD2, 6 bases. V gave up 6 bases and J gave up 6 bases, with 11 bases separating them. The CDR3 loop spans 12 amino acids. CDR1 is PRHDT and CDR2 is FYEKMQ in the germline V gene (reference sequence).

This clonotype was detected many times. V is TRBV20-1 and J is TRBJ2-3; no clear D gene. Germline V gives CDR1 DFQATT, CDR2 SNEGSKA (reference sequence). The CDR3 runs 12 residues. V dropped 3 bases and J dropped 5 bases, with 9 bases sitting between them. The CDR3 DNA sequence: TGCAGTGCTAGGCCCAGGCTAGATACGCAGTATTTT. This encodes CSARPRLDTQYF.

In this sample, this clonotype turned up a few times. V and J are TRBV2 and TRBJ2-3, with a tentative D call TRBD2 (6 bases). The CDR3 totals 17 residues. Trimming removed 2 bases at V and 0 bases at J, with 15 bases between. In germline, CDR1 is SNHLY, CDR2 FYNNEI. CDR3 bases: TGTGCCAGCAGTGAAATCTCTAGCGCTACTAGCACAGATACGCAGTATTTT. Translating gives CASSEISSATSTDTQYF.

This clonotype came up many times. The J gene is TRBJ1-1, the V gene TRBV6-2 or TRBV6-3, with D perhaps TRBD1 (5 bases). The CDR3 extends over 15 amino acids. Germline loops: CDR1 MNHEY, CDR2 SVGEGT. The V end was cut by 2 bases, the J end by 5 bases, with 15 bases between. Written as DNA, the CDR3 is TGTGCCAGCAGTTACGGGGGAGGAATTAGAACTGAAGCTTTCTTT. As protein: CASSYGGGIRTEAFF.

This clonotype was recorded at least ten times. In nucleotides, the CDR3 is TGTGCCTGGAGATTGGACAGGGGGCAGGCTGAAGCTTTCTTT. This encodes CAWRLDRGQAEAFF. The chain employs TRBV30 and TRBJ1-1; 11 bases align to TRBD1. Germline V gene sequence: CDR1 GTSNPN, CDR2 SVGIG (reference sequence). The V segment lost 3 bases and the J segment 6 bases; nucleotides outside the gene matches: 6. The CDR3 has 14 amino acids. The variable domain in full, completed from reference TRBV30 and TRBJ1-1, reads SQTIHQWPATLVQPVGSPLSLECTVEGTSNPNLYWYRQAAGRGLQLLFYSVGIGQISSEVPQNLSASRPQDRQFILSSKKLLLSDSGFYLCAWRLDRGQAEAFFGQGTRLTVV.

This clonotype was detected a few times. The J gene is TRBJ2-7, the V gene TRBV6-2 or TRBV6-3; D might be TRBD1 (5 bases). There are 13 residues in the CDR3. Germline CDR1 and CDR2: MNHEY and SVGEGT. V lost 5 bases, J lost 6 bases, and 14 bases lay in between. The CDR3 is CASSLNPTGEQYF. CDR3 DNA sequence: TGTGCCAGCAGTCTAAACCCCACAGGCGAGCAGTACTTC.

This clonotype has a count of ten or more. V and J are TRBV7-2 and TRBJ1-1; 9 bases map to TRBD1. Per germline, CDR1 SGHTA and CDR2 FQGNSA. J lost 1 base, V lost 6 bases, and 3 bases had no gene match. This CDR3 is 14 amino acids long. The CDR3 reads CASSGQGWNTEAFF. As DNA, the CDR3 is TGTGCCAGCAGTGGACAGGGGTGGAACACTGAAGCTTTCTTT.

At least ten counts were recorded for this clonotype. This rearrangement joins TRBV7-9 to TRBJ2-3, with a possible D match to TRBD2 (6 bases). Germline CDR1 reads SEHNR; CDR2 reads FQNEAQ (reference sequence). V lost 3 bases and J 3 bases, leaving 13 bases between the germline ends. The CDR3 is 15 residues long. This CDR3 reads CASSFNRGLTDTQYF. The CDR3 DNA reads TGTGCCAGCAGCTTCAACCGGGGGTTGACAGATACGCAGTATTTT.

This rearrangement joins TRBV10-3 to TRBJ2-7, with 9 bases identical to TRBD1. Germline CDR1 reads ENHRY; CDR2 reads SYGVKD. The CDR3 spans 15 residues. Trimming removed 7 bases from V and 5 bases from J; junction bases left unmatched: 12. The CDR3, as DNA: TGTGCCATCAAGAATCAGGACAGGGGTAATAACGAGCAGTACTTC. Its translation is CAIKNQDRGNNEQYF.

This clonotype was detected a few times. As DNA, the CDR3 is TGCAGTGCTAGAGATCGGGCCGGGGGTTATCTTAGCTCCTACAATGAGCAGTTCTTC. Protein: CSARDRAGGYLSSYNEQFF. The chain couples TRBV20-1 to TRBJ2-1, with D possibly TRBD2 on 6 matching bases. Germline CDR1 is DFQATT and CDR2 is SNEGSKA (reference sequence). This CDR3 is 19 amino acids long. Trimming removed 0 bases at V and 0 bases at J, with 21 bases between.

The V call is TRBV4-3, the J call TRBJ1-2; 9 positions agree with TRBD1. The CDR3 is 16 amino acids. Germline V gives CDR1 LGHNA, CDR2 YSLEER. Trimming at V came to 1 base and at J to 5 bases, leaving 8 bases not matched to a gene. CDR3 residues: CASSQGATGQGYGYTF. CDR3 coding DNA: TGCGCCAGCAGCCAAGGTGCGACAGGACAGGGGTATGGCTACACCTTC.

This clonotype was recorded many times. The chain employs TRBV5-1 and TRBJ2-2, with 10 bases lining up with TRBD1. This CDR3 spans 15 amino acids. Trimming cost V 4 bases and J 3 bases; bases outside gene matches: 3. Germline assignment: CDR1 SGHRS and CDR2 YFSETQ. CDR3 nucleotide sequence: TGCGCCAGCAGCCCGGACAGGGGGGACACCGGGGAGCTGTTTTTT. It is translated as CASSPDRGDTGELFF.

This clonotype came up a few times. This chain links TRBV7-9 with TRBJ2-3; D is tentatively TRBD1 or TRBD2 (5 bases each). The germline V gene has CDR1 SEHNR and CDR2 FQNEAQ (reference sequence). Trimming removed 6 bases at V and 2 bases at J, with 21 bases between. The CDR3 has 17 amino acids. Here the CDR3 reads CASRDPGGRAPTDTQYF. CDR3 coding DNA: TGTGCCAGCAGGGATCCTGGGGGTCGGGCCCCCACAGATACGCAGTATTTT. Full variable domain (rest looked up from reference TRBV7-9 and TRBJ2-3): DTGVSQNPRHKITKRGQNVTFRCDPISEHNRLYWYRQTLGQGPEFLTYFQNEAQLEKSRLLSDRFSAERPKGSFSTLEIQRTEQGDSAMYLCASRDPGGRAPTDTQYFGPGTRLTVL.

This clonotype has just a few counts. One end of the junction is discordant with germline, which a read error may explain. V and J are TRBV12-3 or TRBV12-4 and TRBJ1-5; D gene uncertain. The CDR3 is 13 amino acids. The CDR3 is CTSSGWSNQPQHF. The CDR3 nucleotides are TGTACCAGCAGCGGGTGGAGCAATCAGCCCCAGCATTTT.

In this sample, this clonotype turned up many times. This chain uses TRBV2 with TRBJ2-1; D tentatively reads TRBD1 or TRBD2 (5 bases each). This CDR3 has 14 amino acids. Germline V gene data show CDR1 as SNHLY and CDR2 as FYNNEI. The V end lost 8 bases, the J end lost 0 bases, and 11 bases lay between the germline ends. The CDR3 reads CASQRGTSYNEQFF. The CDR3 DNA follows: TGTGCCAGCCAGAGAGGGACCTCCTACAATGAGCAGTTCTTC.

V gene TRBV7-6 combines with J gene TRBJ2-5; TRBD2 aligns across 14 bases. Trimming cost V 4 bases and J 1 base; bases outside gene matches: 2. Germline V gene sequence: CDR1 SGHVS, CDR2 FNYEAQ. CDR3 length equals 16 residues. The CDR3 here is CASSSGTSGSQETQYF. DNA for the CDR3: TGTGCCAGCAGCTCCGGGACTAGCGGGAGCCAAGAGACCCAGTACTTC.

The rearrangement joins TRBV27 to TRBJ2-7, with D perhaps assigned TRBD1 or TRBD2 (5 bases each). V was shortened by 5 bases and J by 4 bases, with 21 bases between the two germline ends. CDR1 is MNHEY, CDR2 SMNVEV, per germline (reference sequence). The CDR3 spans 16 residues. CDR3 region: CASSLRGGGFLYEQYF. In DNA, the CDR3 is TGTGCCAGCAGTCTCCGTGGGGGTGGCTTCCTATACGAGCAGTACTTC.

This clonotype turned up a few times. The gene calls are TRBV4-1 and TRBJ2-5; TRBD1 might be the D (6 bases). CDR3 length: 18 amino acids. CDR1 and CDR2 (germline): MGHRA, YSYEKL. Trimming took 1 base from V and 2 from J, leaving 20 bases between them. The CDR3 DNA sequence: TGCGCCAGCAGCCAAGGCAGGGGAGATCAGGCCTTACAAGAGACCCAGTACTTC. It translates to CASSQGRGDQALQETQYF.

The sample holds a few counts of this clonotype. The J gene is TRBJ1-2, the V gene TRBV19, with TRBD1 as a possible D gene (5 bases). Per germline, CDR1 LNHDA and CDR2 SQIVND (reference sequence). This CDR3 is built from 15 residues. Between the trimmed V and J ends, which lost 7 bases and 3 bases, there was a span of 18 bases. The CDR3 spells CASKFRTPVDYGYTF. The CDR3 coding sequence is TGTGCCAGTAAATTCCGGACACCCGTGGACTATGGCTACACCTTC.

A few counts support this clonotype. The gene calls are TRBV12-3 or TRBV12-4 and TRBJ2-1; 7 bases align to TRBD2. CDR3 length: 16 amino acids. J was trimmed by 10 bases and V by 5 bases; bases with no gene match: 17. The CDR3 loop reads CASSPPLRGSGKEQFF. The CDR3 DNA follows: TGTGCCAGCAGTCCCCCCTTAAGAGGGAGCGGGAAGGAGCAGTTCTTC.

The CDR3 DNA reads as TGTGCCACCAGTGATTCGGAAATTAGGGGGCAGGACAATCAGCCCCAGCATTTT. Encoded protein: CATSDSEIRGQDNQPQHF. The J gene is TRBJ1-5, the V gene TRBV24-1; 7 bases line up with TRBD1. The V segment lost 2 bases and the J segment 3 bases; nucleotides outside the gene matches: 12. This CDR3 comprises 18 residues. In germline, CDR1 is KGHDR, CDR2 SFDVKD.

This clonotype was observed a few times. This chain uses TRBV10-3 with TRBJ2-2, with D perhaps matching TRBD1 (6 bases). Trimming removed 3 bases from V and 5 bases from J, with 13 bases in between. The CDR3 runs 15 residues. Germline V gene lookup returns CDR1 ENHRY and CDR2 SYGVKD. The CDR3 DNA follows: TGTGCCATCAGTGAAAACAGGGTCAGGACCGGGGAGCTGTTTTTT. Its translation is CAISENRVRTGELFF.

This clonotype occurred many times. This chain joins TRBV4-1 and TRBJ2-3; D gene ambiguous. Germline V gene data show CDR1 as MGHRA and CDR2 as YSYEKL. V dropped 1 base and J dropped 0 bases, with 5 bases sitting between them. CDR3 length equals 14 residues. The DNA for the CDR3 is TGCGCCAGCAGCCAAGTTACCAGCACAGATACGCAGTATTTT. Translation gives CASSQVTSTDTQYF.

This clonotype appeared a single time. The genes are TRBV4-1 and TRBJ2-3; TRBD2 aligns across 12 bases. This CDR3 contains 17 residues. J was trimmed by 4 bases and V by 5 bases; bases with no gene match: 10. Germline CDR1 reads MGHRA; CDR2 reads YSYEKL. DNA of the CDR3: TGCGCCAGCAGCAAAAGGACTAGCGGGGTGGTGGCAGATACGCAGTATTTT. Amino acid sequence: CASSKRTSGVVADTQYF.

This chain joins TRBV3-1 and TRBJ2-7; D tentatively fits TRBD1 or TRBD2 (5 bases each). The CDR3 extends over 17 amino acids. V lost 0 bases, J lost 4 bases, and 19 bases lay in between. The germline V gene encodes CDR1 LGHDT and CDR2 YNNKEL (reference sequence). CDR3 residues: CASSQDLPGPEDYEQYF. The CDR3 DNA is TGTGCCAGCAGCCAAGATCTACCGGGGCCGGAGGATTACGAGCAGTACTTC.

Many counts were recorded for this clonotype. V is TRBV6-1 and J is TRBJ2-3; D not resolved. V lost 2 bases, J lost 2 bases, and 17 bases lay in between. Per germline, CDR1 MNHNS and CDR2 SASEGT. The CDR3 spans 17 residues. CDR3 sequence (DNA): TGTGCCAGCAGTGAATCCGAGAAGGGTGGTATCACAGATACGCAGTATTTT. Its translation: CASSESEKGGITDTQYF.

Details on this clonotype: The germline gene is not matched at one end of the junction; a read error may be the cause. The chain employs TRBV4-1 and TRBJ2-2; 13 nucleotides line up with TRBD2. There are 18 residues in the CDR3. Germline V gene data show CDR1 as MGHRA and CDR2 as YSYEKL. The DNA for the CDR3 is TGCGCCAGCAGCCAAGAATTACTAGCGGGAGGGAACACCGGGGGGCTGTTTTTT. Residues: CASSQELLAGGNTGGLFF.

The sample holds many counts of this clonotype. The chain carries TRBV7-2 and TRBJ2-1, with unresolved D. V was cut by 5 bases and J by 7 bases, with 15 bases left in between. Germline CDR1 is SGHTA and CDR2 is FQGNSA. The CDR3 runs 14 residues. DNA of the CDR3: TGTGCCAGCAGCCCACCCGGGCTTCGAAATGAGCAGTTCTTC. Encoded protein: CASSPPGLRNEQFF.

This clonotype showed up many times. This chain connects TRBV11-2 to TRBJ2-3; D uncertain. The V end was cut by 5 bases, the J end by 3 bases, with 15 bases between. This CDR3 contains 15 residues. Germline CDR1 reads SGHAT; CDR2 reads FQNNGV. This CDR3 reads CASSVLGFDTDTQYF. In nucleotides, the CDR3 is TGTGCCAGCAGCGTCCTAGGGTTTGATACAGATACGCAGTATTTT.